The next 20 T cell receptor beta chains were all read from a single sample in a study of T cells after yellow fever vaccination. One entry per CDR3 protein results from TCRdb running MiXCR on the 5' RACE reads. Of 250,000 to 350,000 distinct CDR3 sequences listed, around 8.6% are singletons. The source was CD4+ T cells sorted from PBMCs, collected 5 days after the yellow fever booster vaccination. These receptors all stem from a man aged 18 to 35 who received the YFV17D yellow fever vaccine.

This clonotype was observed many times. As DNA, the CDR3 is TGCAGCGTTGTGGGAAGAGGACAGGGGACTGAAGCTTTCTTT. Translation gives CSVVGRGQGTEAFF. The chain employs TRBV29-1 and TRBJ1-1, with 9 nucleotides matching TRBD1. The germline CDR1 and CDR2 sequences are SQVTM and ANQGSEA. J was trimmed by 5 bases and V by 4 bases; bases with no gene match: 8. The CDR3 loop spans 14 amino acids. Complete variable domain (other parts from reference TRBV29-1 and TRBJ1-1): SAVISQKPSRDICQRGTSLTIQCQVDSQVTMMFWYRQQPGQSLTLIATANQGSEATYESGFVIDKFPISRPNLTFSTLTVSNMSPEDSSIYLCSVVGRGQGTEAFFGQGTRLTVV.

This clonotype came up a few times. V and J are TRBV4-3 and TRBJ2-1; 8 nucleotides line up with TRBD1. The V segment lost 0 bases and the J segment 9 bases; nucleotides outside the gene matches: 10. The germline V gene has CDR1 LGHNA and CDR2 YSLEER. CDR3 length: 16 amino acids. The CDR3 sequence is CASSQEGGRGHVEQFF. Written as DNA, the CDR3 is TGCGCCAGCAGCCAAGAGGGGGGCAGGGGGCATGTTGAGCAGTTCTTC.

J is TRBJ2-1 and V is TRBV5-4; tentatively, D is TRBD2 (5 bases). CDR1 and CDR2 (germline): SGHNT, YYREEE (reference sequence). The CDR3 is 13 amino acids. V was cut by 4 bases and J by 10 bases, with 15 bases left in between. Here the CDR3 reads CASSRDSEGEQFF. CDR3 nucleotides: TGTGCCAGCAGCCGGGATAGTGAGGGCGAGCAGTTCTTC.

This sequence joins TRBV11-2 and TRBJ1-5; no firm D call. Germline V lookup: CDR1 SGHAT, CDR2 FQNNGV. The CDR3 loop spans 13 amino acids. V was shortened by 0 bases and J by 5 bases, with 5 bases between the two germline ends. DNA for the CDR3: TGTGCCAGCAGCTTAGATCACTATCAGCCCCAGCATTTT. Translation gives CASSLDHYQPQHF.

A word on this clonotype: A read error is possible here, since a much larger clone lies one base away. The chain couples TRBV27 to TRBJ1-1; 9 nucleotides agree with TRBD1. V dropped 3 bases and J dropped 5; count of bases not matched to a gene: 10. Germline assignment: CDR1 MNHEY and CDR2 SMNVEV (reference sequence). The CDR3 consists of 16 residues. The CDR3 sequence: CASSFWAGQGGTEAFF. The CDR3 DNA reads TGTGCCAGCAGTTTCTGGGCGGGACAGGGAGGAACTGAAGCTTTCTTT.

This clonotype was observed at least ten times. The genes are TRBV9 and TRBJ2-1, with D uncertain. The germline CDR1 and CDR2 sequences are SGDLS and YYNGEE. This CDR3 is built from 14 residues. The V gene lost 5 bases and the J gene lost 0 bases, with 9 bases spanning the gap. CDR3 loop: CASSEKSSYNEQFF. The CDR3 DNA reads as TGTGCCAGCAGTGAAAAGAGCTCCTACAATGAGCAGTTCTTC.

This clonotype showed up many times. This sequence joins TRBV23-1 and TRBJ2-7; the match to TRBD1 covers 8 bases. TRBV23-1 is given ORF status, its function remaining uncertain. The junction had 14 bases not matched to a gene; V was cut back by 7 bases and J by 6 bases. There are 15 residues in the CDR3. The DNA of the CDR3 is TGCGCCAGCATACTACGGACAGGGAAAGCGCGCGAGCAGTACGTC. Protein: CASILRTGKAREQYV.

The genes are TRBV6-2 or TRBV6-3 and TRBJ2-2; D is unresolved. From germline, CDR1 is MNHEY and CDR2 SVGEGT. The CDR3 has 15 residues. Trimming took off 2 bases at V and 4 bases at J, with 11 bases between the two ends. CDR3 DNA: TGTGCCAGCAGTTACGTCCACAGCCCCACCGGGGAGCTGTTTTTT. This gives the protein CASSYVHSPTGELFF.

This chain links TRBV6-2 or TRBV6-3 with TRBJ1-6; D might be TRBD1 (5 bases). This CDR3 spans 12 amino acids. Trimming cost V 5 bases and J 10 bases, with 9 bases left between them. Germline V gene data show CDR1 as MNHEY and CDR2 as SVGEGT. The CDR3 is CASSKRDSPLHF. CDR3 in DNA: TGTGCCAGCAGTAAGCGGGACTCACCCCTCCACTTT.

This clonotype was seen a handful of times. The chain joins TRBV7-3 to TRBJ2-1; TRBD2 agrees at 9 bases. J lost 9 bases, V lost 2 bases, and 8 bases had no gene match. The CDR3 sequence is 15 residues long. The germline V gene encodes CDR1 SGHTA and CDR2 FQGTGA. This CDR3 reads CASSLRGGGAAEQFF. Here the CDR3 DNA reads TGTGCCAGCAGCTTACGGGGCGGGGGGGCCGCTGAGCAGTTCTTC.

Written as DNA, the CDR3 is TGCGCCAGCAGCTTGGACCCCAGGGTGAACGGGGAGCTGTTTTTT. Encoded protein: CASSLDPRVNGELFF. V and J are TRBV5-1 and TRBJ2-2, with a possible D match to TRBD1 (5 bases). Germline-derived CDR1 and CDR2 are SGHRS and YFSETQ. The ends were cut back, 0 bases at V and 7 bases at J, with 13 bases in the middle. The CDR3 covers 15 residues.

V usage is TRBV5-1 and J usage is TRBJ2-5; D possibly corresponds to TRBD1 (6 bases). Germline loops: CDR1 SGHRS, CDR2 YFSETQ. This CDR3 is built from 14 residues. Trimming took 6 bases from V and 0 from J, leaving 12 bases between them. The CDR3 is CASNTGRDQETQYF. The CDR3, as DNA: TGCGCCAGCAATACAGGGAGAGACCAAGAGACCCAGTACTTC.

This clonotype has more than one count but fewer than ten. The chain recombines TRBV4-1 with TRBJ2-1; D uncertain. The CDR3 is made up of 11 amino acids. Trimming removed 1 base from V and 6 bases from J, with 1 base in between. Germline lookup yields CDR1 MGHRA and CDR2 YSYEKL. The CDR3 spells CASSQVNEQFF. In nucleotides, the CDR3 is TGCGCCAGCAGCCAAGTCAATGAGCAGTTCTTC.

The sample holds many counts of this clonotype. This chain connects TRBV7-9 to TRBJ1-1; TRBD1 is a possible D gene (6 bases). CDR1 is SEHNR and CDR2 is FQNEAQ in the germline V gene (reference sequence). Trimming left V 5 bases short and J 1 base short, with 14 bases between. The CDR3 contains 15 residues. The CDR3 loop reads CASSPQGYKNTEAFF. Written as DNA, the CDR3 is TGTGCCAGCAGCCCACAGGGATATAAGAACACTGAAGCTTTCTTT.

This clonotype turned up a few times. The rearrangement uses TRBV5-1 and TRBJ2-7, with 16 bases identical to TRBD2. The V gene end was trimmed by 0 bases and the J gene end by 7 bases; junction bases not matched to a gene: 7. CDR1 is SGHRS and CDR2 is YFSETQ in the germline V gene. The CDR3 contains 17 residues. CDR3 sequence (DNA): TGCGCCAGCAGCTTGGCTGGGACTAGCGGGGGGGCAACGGAGCAGTACGTC. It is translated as CASSLAGTSGGATEQYV.

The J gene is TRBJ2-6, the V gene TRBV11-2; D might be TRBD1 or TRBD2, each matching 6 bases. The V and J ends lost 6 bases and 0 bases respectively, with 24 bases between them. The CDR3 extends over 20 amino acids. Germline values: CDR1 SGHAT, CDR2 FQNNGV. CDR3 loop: CASRGLRGRINDSGANVLTF. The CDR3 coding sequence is TGTGCCAGCAGAGGGCTTAGGGGGAGGATTAATGACTCTGGGGCCAACGTCCTGACTTTC. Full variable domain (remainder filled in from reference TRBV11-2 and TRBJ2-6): EAGVAQSPRYKIIEKRQSVAFWCNPISGHATLYWYQQILGQGPKLLIQFQNNGVVDDSQLPKDRFSAERLKGVDSTLKIQPAKLEDSAVYLCASRGLRGRINDSGANVLTFGAGSRLTVL.

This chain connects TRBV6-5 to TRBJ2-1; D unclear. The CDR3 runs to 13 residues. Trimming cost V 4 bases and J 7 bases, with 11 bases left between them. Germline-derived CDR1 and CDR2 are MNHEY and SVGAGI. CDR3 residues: CASSFSRVNEQFF. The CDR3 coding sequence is TGTGCCAGCAGTTTCAGCCGCGTGAATGAGCAGTTCTTC.

CDR3 nucleotide sequence: TGTGCCAGCAGTTTCCAGGTTCGACCGGACTATGGCTACACCTTC. Encoded protein: CASSFQVRPDYGYTF. The chain has TRBV12-3 or TRBV12-4 and TRBJ1-2, with D unresolved. CDR3 length: 15 amino acids. The V end was cut by 3 bases, the J end by 3 bases, with 14 bases between.

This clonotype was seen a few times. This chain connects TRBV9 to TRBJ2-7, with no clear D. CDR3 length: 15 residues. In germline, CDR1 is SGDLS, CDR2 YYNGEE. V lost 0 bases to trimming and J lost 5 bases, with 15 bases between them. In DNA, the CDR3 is TGTGCCAGCAGCGTAGGGCAGATTCTCATCGACGAGCAGTACTTC. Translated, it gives CASSVGQILIDEQYF.

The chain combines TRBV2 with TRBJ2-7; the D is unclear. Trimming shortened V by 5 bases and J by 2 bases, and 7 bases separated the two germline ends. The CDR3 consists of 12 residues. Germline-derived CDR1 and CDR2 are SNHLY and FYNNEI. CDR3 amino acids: CASSWSTYEQYF. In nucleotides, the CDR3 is TGTGCCAGCAGTTGGAGTACCTACGAGCAGTACTTC.